The clone carrying this T cell receptor beta chain was detected once. Its target is unknown. Sequencing of cultured CD4+ T cell DNA used the Oncomine TCR Beta short-read assay. TCRdb called the PCR reads again in MiXCR, with one record for every CDR3 protein. The sample has about 14,000 distinct CDR3 sequences; 40% to 65% are singletons. Treatment specified: approximately 9-day PBMC culture with coronavirus spike peptide pools or control peptides (ViraFEST assay). This sample was included in a study of vaccination and CD4 T cells after COVID-19. The CDR3 extends over 16 amino acids. The V gene's germline CDR1 is DFQATT and CDR2 SNEGSKA (reference sequence). Trimming took 4 bases from V and 2 from J; bases not matched to a gene: 11.

The genes are TRBV20-1 and TRBJ2-3; 8 bases line up with TRBD2. The source material was CD4+ T cells from blood, cultured in vitro, sampled before SARS-CoV-2 vaccination. This clonotype was sampled from a human donor who had recovered from COVID-19. CDR3: CSATRLGGRTTDTQYF. In DNA, the CDR3 is TGCAGTGCTACCCGATTAGGCGGGAGGACCACAGATACGCAGTATTTT.